These 26 T cell receptor beta chains were all obtained from the same sample, sequenced in a study of blood T cell repertoires in COVID-19. Libraries were prepared by immunoSEQ multiplex PCR; TCRdb keeps only in-frame clonotypes and omits some of them. The profile shows 50,000 to 55,000 clones, over 75% of them singletons. The sequencing input was peripheral blood. The receptors stem from a man aged 65 to 79 with acute or convalescent COVID-19.

This clone was seen only once. The gene calls are TRBV6-5 and TRBJ2-1; TRBD1 matches 11 bases. There are 15 residues in the CDR3. The germline V gene encodes CDR1 MNHEY and CDR2 SVGAGI. Losses at the gene ends were 5 bases for V and 7 bases for J; bases not matched to a gene: 7. Written as DNA, the CDR3 is TGTGCCAGCAGTCCCGGGACAGGGGGTAAGAATGAGCAGTTCTTC. Protein: CASSPGTGGKNEQFF.

The sample holds a few counts of this clone. The chain combines TRBV15 with TRBJ2-1, with 7 bases that match TRBD2. V shed 3 bases, J shed 3 bases, and the junction held 2 bases outside the gene matches. This CDR3 has 14 residues. Germline V lookup: CDR1 LNHNV, CDR2 YYDKDF (reference sequence). The CDR3 reads CATSRAGDYNEQFF. The CDR3 bases are TGTGCCACCAGCAGGGCGGGAGACTACAATGAGCAGTTCTTC.

The rearrangement uses TRBV19 and TRBJ2-5, with 8 bases matching TRBD2. In germline, CDR1 is LNHDA, CDR2 SQIVND (reference sequence). The CDR3 spans 14 residues. J lost 2 bases, V lost 7 bases, and 6 bases had no gene match. As DNA, the CDR3 is TGTGCCAGTAAGCGGGGGCCAGGACAAGAGACCCAGTACTTC. Translation: CASKRGPGQETQYF.

This clone was picked up one time. The J gene is TRBJ1-1, the V gene TRBV5-4; D ambiguous. Germline values: CDR1 SGHNT, CDR2 YYREEE (reference sequence). Trimming stripped 3 bases from V and 4 bases from J, with 19 bases between. This CDR3 contains 16 residues. In DNA, the CDR3 is TGTGCCAGCAGCTCCCCTTTCCGGGGTGCGGGCACTGAAGCTTTCTTT. Protein: CASSSPFRGAGTEAFF. Supplemented by reference TRBV5-4 and TRBJ1-1, the full variable domain reads ETGVTQSPTHLIKTRGQQVTLRCSSQSGHNTVSWYQQALGQGPQFIFQYYREEENGRGNFPPRFSGLQFPNYSSELNVNALELDDSALYLCASSSPFRGAGTEAFFGQGTRLTVV.

This clone was seen more than once but under ten times. The V call is TRBV20-1, the J call TRBJ1-5; D ambiguous. CDR1 is DFQATT, CDR2 SNEGSKA, per germline (reference sequence). This CDR3 has 13 amino acids. With 3 bases removed from V and 5 bases from J, the gap between germline ends came to 11 bases. This CDR3 reads CSASPNPHQPQHF. The CDR3 DNA reads TGCAGTGCTAGTCCCAATCCCCATCAGCCCCAGCATTTT.

This clone was recorded a few times. The V and J genes are TRBV6-5 and TRBJ2-5; a weak D match, TRBD2 (6 bases). Trimming took off 8 bases at V and 0 bases at J, with 7 bases between the two ends. Germline CDR1 reads MNHEY; CDR2 reads SVGAGI. The CDR3 loop spans 12 amino acids. CDR3 DNA sequence: TGTGCCAGCGGGGAGGACCAAGAGACCCAGTACTTC. Translation: CASGEDQETQYF.

The chain combines TRBV19 with TRBJ1-3, with 7 nucleotides matching TRBD1. The V and J ends lost 10 bases and 4 bases, in that order; junction bases with no gene match: 13. The CDR3 is 15 amino acids. Germline V lookup: CDR1 LNHDA, CDR2 SQIVND (reference sequence). CDR3 sequence reads: CATPRGGSEGNTIYF. For the CDR3, the DNA is TGTGCCACCCCGAGAGGGGGCTCGGAAGGAAACACCATATATTTT.

V is TRBV5-5 and J is TRBJ1-2; no clear D gene. V was shortened by 4 bases and J by 7 bases, with 20 bases between the two germline ends. Germline values: CDR1 SGHKS, CDR2 YYEKEE (reference sequence). The CDR3 extends over 15 amino acids. The CDR3 here is CASSEPPSPVAGYTF. The CDR3 region has the DNA TGTGCCAGCAGCGAGCCCCCCAGTCCCGTAGCTGGCTACACCTTC.

CDR3 nucleotides: TGTGCCAGCAGCCAAGGACAGGGGGGAGCTTTCTTT. Residues: CASSQGQGGAFF. This chain uses TRBV3-1 (or the pseudogene TRBV3-2) with TRBJ1-1, with TRBD1 identical over 9 bases. In germline, CDR1 is LGHDT, CDR2 YNNKEL (reference sequence). The length of the CDR3 is 12 residues. Germline trimming cut 1 base from V and 10 bases from J; bases unmatched to any gene: 1.

The chain combines TRBV20-1 with TRBJ2-3, with 9 bases identical to TRBD1. Germline CDR1 reads DFQATT; CDR2 reads SNEGSKA (reference sequence). The CDR3 is 11 amino acids. The V gene end was trimmed by 6 bases and the J gene end by 13 bases; junction bases not matched to a gene: 8. This CDR3 reads CSAAVWDREYF. The CDR3 coding sequence is TGCAGTGCGGCAGTTTGGGACAGGGAGTATTTT.

This rearrangement joins TRBV11-2 to TRBJ2-7; TRBD1 matches 8 bases. J gave up 3 bases and V 5 bases, and 12 bases lay outside the gene matches. CDR3 length: 16 amino acids. Germline V gives CDR1 SGHAT, CDR2 FQNNGV. The CDR3 reads CASSPYTGGSRYEQYF. Written as DNA, the CDR3 is TGTGCCAGCAGCCCGTACACAGGGGGGAGTCGCTACGAGCAGTACTTC. The full variable domain, completed using reference TRBV11-2 and TRBJ2-7, is EAGVAQSPRYKIIEKRQSVAFWCNPISGHATLYWYQQILGQGPKLLIQFQNNGVVDDSQLPKDRFSAERLKGVDSTLKIQPAKLEDSAVYLCASSPYTGGSRYEQYFGPGTRLTVT.

This clone was detected only a few times. V usage is TRBV9 and J usage is TRBJ1-2; perhaps TRBD1 as D (5 bases). This CDR3 has 15 residues. Germline loops: CDR1 SGDLS, CDR2 YYNGEE. V dropped 0 bases and J dropped 4 bases, with 13 bases sitting between them. The chain's CDR3 is CASSVGSQGGYGYTF. In nucleotides, the CDR3 is TGTGCCAGCAGCGTAGGTTCTCAGGGAGGCTATGGCTACACCTTC.

The chain employs TRBV28 and TRBJ1-1; D unclear. Germline CDR1 MDHEN, CDR2 SYDVKM. Trimming stripped 5 bases from V and 4 bases from J, with 11 bases between. The CDR3 length is 13 residues. CDR3 protein: CASSTTVPTEAFF. The CDR3 region has the DNA TGTGCCAGCAGTACAACAGTACCCACTGAAGCTTTCTTT.

This clone was seen once. This chain connects TRBV6-5 to TRBJ2-2; TRBD2 is a possible D gene (5 bases). This CDR3 contains 15 residues. V shed 6 bases and J shed 4 bases, with 15 bases lying between them. Germline V lookup: CDR1 MNHEY, CDR2 SVGAGI. CDR3 region: CASSRPRAGTGELFF. Here the CDR3 DNA reads TGTGCCAGCAGCCGACCTCGGGCGGGCACCGGGGAGCTGTTTTTT.

This chain uses TRBV24-1 with TRBJ1-3, with a tentative D call TRBD1 (6 bases). This CDR3 contains 15 residues. The V end lost 4 bases, the J end lost 0 bases, and 9 bases lay between the germline ends. Looked up from germline, CDR1 is KGHDR and CDR2 is SFDVKD. CDR3 sequence: CATSDTRGSGNTIYF. The CDR3, as DNA: TGTGCCACCAGTGACACCAGGGGCTCTGGAAACACCATATATTTT.

DNA for the CDR3: TGTGCCAGCAGCTTGTTTAACTCCTATAATTCACCCCTCCACTTT. It is translated as CASSLFNSYNSPLHF. The rearrangement uses TRBV5-6 and TRBJ1-6; no reliable D call. The CDR3 has 15 residues. Trimming took off 1 base at V and 0 bases at J, with 5 bases between the two ends. Germline CDR1 reads SGHDT; CDR2 reads YYEEEE.

This sequence joins TRBV5-6 and TRBJ1-2; maybe TRBD1 (5 bases). The V and J ends lost 2 bases and 2 bases respectively, with 10 bases between them. The CDR3 runs 14 residues. Germline V gene sequence: CDR1 SGHDT, CDR2 YYEEEE. The CDR3 DNA reads as TGTGCCAGCAGCTTCTGGGAGGGGAACTATGGCTACACCTTC. This translates into CASSFWEGNYGYTF.

This clone was seen once. The chain is built from TRBV7-2 and TRBJ2-3, with D possibly matching TRBD2 (5 bases). The CDR3 has 13 residues. Germline V gives CDR1 SGHTA, CDR2 FQGNSA. The ends were cut back, 5 bases at V and 2 bases at J, with 8 bases in the middle. CDR3 loop: CASSRDYTDTQYF. Written as DNA, the CDR3 is TGTGCCAGCAGCCGAGACTACACAGATACGCAGTATTTT.

There are a few counts of this clone. This chain joins TRBV12-3 or TRBV12-4 and TRBJ1-2, with D possibly being TRBD1 (5 bases). The germline V and J ends were trimmed by 1 base and 3 bases, with 6 bases remaining between them. The CDR3 extends over 13 amino acids. The CDR3 coding sequence is TGTGCCAGCAGTTTAGGGACACACTATGGCTACACCTTC. This codes for CASSLGTHYGYTF.

The rearrangement uses TRBV9 and TRBJ2-2, with D perhaps TRBD2 (5 bases). The CDR3 totals 14 residues. Germline V gives CDR1 SGDLS, CDR2 YYNGEE. V was shortened by 5 bases and J by 0 bases, with 8 bases between the two germline ends. The CDR3 region has the DNA TGTGCCAGCAGATCGGGGACGAACACCGGGGAGCTGTTTTTT. Translating it yields CASRSGTNTGELFF.

This chain connects TRBV7-2 to TRBJ2-3, with TRBD2 matching 15 bases. Unmatched junction bases numbered 3, after V lost 5 bases and J lost 0 bases. The CDR3 sequence is 17 residues long. Germline V gives CDR1 SGHTA, CDR2 FQGNSA. The CDR3 DNA reads as TGTGCCAGCAGCGGACTAGCGGGGGGGCCGAGCACAGATACGCAGTATTTT. Protein product: CASSGLAGGPSTDTQYF.

The chain has TRBV11-2 and TRBJ1-2, with 10 bases that match TRBD1. The CDR3 totals 17 residues. V was pared by 3 bases and J by 1 base, with 8 bases of the junction left unmatched. CDR1 is SGHAT and CDR2 is FQNNGV in the germline V gene. CDR3: CASSLGDRGDFNYGYTF. CDR3 DNA sequence: TGTGCCAGCAGCTTGGGGGACAGGGGCGATTTTAACTATGGCTACACCTTC.

The chain couples TRBV5-1 to TRBJ1-4; 7 bases line up with TRBD1. Per germline, CDR1 SGHRS and CDR2 YFSETQ. The CDR3 runs to 16 residues. Trimming took 1 base from V and 2 from J; bases not matched to a gene: 5. This CDR3 is CASSLRAGGTNEKLFF. The DNA of the CDR3 is TGCGCCAGCAGCTTGAGGGCAGGGGGTACTAATGAAAAACTGTTTTTT.

The chain joins TRBV11-2 to TRBJ2-7; D might be TRBD2 (5 bases). Trimming pared 0 bases from V and 6 bases from J, leaving 12 bases between. Germline-derived CDR1 and CDR2 are SGHAT and FQNNGV. The CDR3 length is 14 residues. CDR3: CASSLDLGGGEQYV. The DNA for the CDR3 is TGTGCCAGCAGCTTAGATCTAGGAGGCGGCGAGCAGTACGTC.

The V call is TRBV7-9, the J call TRBJ2-3, with unresolved D. The CDR3 has 17 amino acids. The germline gives CDR1 SEHNR, CDR2 FQNEAQ (reference sequence). V was trimmed by 8 bases and J by 3 bases, leaving 24 bases between them. The CDR3 is CASRRPGSRSRTDTQYF. For the CDR3, the DNA is TGTGCCAGCCGTCGGCCCGGGTCCCGAAGTCGGACAGATACGCAGTATTTT.

This rearrangement joins TRBV9 to TRBJ2-5; 7 nucleotides agree with TRBD2. The CDR3 contains 14 residues. The trim removed 0 bases at V and 5 bases at J, leaving 4 bases unmatched. Germline V gene data show CDR1 as SGDLS and CDR2 as YYNGEE. The CDR3 DNA reads TGTGCCAGCAGCGTAGGGGGAGGGTGGGAGACCCAGTACTTC. Its protein is CASSVGGGWETQYF.